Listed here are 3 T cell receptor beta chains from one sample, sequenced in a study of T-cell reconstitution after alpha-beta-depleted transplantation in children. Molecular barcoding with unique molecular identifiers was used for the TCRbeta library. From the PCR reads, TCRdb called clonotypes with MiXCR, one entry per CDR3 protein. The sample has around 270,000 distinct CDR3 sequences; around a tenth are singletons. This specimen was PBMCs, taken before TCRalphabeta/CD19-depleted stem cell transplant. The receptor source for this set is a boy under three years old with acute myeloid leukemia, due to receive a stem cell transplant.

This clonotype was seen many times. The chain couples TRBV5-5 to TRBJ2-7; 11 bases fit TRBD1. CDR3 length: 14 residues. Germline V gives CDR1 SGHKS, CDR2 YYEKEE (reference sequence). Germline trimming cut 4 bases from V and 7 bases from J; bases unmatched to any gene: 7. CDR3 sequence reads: CASSTGQGAGEQYF. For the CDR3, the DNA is TGTGCCAGCAGCACCGGACAGGGGGCCGGTGAGCAGTACTTC. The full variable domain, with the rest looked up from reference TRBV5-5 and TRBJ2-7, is DAGVTQSPTHLIKTRGQQVTLRCSPISGHKSVSWYQQVLGQGPQFIFQYYEKEERGRGNFPDRFSARQFPNYSSELNVNALLLGDSALYLCASSTGQGAGEQYFGPGTRLTVT.

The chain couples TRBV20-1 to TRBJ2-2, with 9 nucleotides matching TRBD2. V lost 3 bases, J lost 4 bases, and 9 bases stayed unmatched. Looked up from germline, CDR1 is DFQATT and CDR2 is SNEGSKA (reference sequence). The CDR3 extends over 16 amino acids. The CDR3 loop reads CSASRRGGRGTGELFF. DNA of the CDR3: TGCAGTGCTAGTCGGCGGGGGGGCCGGGGCACCGGGGAGCTGTTTTTT.

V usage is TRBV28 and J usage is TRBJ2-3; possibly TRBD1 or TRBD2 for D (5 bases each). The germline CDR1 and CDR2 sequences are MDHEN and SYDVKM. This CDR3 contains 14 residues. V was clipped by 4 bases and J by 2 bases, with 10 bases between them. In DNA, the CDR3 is TGTGCCAGCAGTTGGGACGGATACACAGATACGCAGTATTTT. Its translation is CASSWDGYTDTQYF.